This paragraph covers one T cell receptor beta chain sequence. Its cognate antigen is unknown. From germline, CDR1 is SGHNT and CDR2 YYREEE (reference sequence). The CDR3 covers 16 residues. Trimming removed 5 bases from V and 2 bases from J; junction bases left unmatched: 12. The data were obtained in a study of cytomegalovirus exposure and HLA in healthy donors. Study conclusions and caveats: Altogether, 160 or so TCR beta chains were recorded as cytomegalovirus-associated. An assumption of roughly uniform sequencing depth across donors underlay the presence/absence analyses.

The PCR made use of 60 Vbeta and 13 Jbeta primers. Measured with immunoSEQ multiplex PCR; TCRdb has only the in-frame clones, and not every one. The table includes some 140,000 clones, about 81% detected once. Sequencing used PBMCs. The clonotype originates from a woman aged 45 to 65 in good health and CMV-seropositive. The J gene is TRBJ1-1, the V gene TRBV5-4; 7 positions agree with TRBD1. CDR3 protein: CASSSGTVLRNTEAFF. In nucleotides, the CDR3 is TGTGCCAGCAGTTCTGGGACAGTCCTTAGAAACACTGAAGCTTTCTTT.